This is a list of T cell receptor beta chains from one sample in a study of blood T cell repertoires in COVID-19. TCRdb's table, derived via immunoSEQ multiplex PCR, lists solely in-frame clones and lacks some. The sample shows 35,000 to 50,000 clones, about 87% of them seen only once. Sequenced: peripheral blood. The receptors originated from a human donor in a cohort sampled during active COVID-19. CDR3s include the opening cysteine and the closing phenylalanine or tryptophan. The D gene is left open where the match is weak. Only some rows state a clone size, as once, few, many or a class for expanded clones.

D,J,size,length,V,CDR3,DNA
NA,TRBJ1-2,NA,14,TRBV27,CASSLRGGGHGYTF,TGTGCCAGCAGTTTAAGGGGAGGGGGGCATGGCTACACCTTC
TRBD1,TRBJ1-1,NA,12,TRBV28,CASRGQVPEAFF,TGTGCCAGCAGGGGACAGGTGCCTGAAGCTTTCTTT
NA,TRBJ2-1,NA,15,TRBV6-5,CASKTTGLSYNEQFF,TGTGCCAGCAAGACAACAGGCCTCTCCTACAATGAGCAGTTCTTC
TRBD2,TRBJ2-1,few,14,TRBV30,CARQGTSGRIEQFF,TGTGCCCGCCAGGGGACTAGCGGGAGGATCGAGCAGTTCTTC
NA,TRBJ2-7,NA,14,TRBV5-1,CASSPPVGPGEQYF,TGCGCCAGCAGCCCCCCCGTGGGGCCAGGCGAGCAGTACTTC
NA,TRBJ1-1,once,12,TRBV3-1/TRBV3-2,CASSQERGGAFF,TGTGCCAGCAGCCAAGAACGGGGGGGAGCTTTCTTT
TRBD2,TRBJ2-2,NA,19,TRBV18,CASSQDPLAGGPSTGELFF,TGTGCCAGCTCACAGGACCCGCTAGCGGGAGGGCCGAGCACCGGGGAGCTGTTTTTT
TRBD1,TRBJ2-1,once,16,TRBV19,CASSTTGGLHYNEQFF,TGTGCCAGTAGTACAACAGGGGGACTCCACTACAATGAGCAGTTCTTC
TRBD2,TRBJ2-1,NA,16,TRBV11-3,CASSYGLAETYNEQFF,TGTGCCAGCAGCTACGGACTAGCGGAGACCTACAATGAGCAGTTCTTC
TRBD2,TRBJ2-6,NA,18,TRBV4-1,CASSPPGLAGTGANVLTF,TGCGCCAGCAGCCCCCCAGGACTAGCGGGAACCGGGGCCAACGTCCTGACTTTC
NA,TRBJ1-2,NA,15,TRBV2,CASSFTGSESYGYTF,TGTGCCAGCAGTTTTACGGGGTCAGAGAGCTATGGCTACACCTTC
NA,TRBJ2-2,NA,15,TRBV5-1,CASAPAYGSPRELFF,TGCGCCAGCGCCCCCGCTTACGGTTCACCCCGGGAGCTGTTTTTT
NA,TRBJ1-1,NA,12,TRBV2,CASSGKGTEAFF,TGTGCCAGCTCAGGGAAGGGCACTGAAGCTTTCTTT
TRBD1,TRBJ2-1,once,15,TRBV4-1,CASSWGTGTYNEQFF,TGCGCCAGCAGCTGGGGGACAGGGACCTACAATGAGCAGTTCTTC
NA,TRBJ2-6,NA,16,TRBV7-2,CASSLKRVSGANVLTF,TGTGCCAGCAGCTTGAAACGGGTCTCTGGGGCCAACGTCCTGACTTTC
NA,TRBJ2-2,NA,16,TRBV9,CASSVGWGAHTGELFF,TGTGCCAGCAGCGTAGGGTGGGGCGCTCACACCGGGGAGCTGTTTTTT
NA,TRBJ1-5,NA,14,TRBV20-1,CSASRENSNQPQHF,TGCAGTGCTAGTCGGGAAAATAGCAATCAGCCCCAGCATTTT
NA,TRBJ2-2,NA,15,TRBV21-1,CASSKGLAGVGELFF,TGTGCCAGCAGCAAGGGACTAGCGGGGGTCGGGGAGCTGTTTTTT
TRBD1,TRBJ2-1,NA,13,TRBV6-5,CASSQNRGGEQFF,TGTGCCAGCAGTCAGAACAGGGGTGGGGAGCAGTTCTTC
NA,TRBJ2-7,NA,10,TRBV29-1,CSVVSDEQYF,TGCAGCGTTGTCTCCGACGAGCAGTACTTC
NA,TRBJ2-1,NA,16,TRBV3-1/TRBV3-2,CASSILGTSSYNEQFF,TGTGCCAGCAGCATACTAGGAACGAGCTCCTACAATGAGCAGTTCTTC
TRBD1,TRBJ1-2,NA,14,TRBV11-2,CASSLGQGYGGYTF,TGTGCCAGCAGCTTAGGACAGGGGTACGGCGGCTACACCTTC
TRBD1,TRBJ2-7,few,15,TRBV7-3,CASSLKGQGSYEQYF,TGTGCCAGCAGCTTAAAGGGACAGGGCTCCTACGAGCAGTACTTC
NA,TRBJ2-1,few,11,TRBV13,CASSLDNEQFF,TGTGCCAGCAGCCTTGACAATGAGCAGTTCTTC
NA,TRBJ2-1,NA,15,TRBV4-2,CASSQEISSYNEQFF,TGTGCCAGCAGCCAAGAGATTAGCTCCTACAATGAGCAGTTCTTC
TRBD1,TRBJ1-6,NA,14,TRBV7-2,CASSSTGANSPLHF,TGTGCCAGCAGCTCGACAGGGGCTAACTCACCCCTCCACTTT
NA,TRBJ2-6,NA,17,TRBV28,CASSFRSGNSGANVLTF,TGTGCCAGCAGTTTTCGGTCAGGGAACTCTGGGGCCAACGTCCTGACTTTC
NA,TRBJ2-3,NA,16,TRBV4-1,CASSQEPGGYTDTQYF,TGCGCCAGCAGCCAAGAACCGGGGGGCTACACAGATACGCAGTATTTT
TRBD1,TRBJ2-7,NA,12,TRBV6-5,CASLQGVYEQYF,TGTGCCAGCCTACAGGGGGTCTACGAGCAGTACTTC
NA,TRBJ1-2,NA,16,TRBV5-1,CASSLDGSSSGYGYTF,TGCGCCAGCAGCTTGGATGGCTCCTCAAGCGGGTATGGCTACACCTTC
TRBD2,TRBJ2-1,NA,15,TRBV6-5,CAVNPGTSGRVEQFF,TGTGCCGTTAATCCCGGGACTAGCGGGAGAGTTGAGCAGTTCTTC
TRBD2,TRBJ2-5,NA,16,TRBV6-1,CASSVSSGSVVETQYF,TGTGCCAGCAGTGTTAGTAGCGGGAGTGTAGTAGAGACCCAGTACTTC
NA,TRBJ2-3,NA,15,TRBV11-2,CASSLEIGRAATQYF,TGTGCCAGCAGCTTAGAAATAGGCAGGGCGGCTACGCAGTATTTT
TRBD1,TRBJ1-6,few,16,TRBV7-2,CASSPAGQGKNSPLHF,TGTGCCAGCAGCCCGGCCGGACAGGGGAAAAATTCACCCCTCCACTTT
NA,TRBJ2-1,NA,10,TRBV29-1,CSAGNNEQFF,TGCAGCGCCGGGAACAATGAGCAGTTCTTC
TRBD1,TRBJ1-5,once,14,TRBV30,CAWRDIRGHQPQHF,TGTGCCTGGAGGGATATCAGGGGGCATCAGCCCCAGCATTTT
TRBD2,TRBJ2-7,NA,16,TRBV4-2,CASSQELKLAGAEQYF,TGTGCCAGCAGCCAAGAGTTAAAACTAGCGGGAGCCGAGCAGTACTTC
TRBD1,TRBJ1-1,NA,14,TRBV10-1,CASLGQGAATEAFF,TGCGCCAGCCTGGGACAGGGGGCGGCCACTGAAGCTTTCTTT
TRBD2,TRBJ2-5,NA,14,TRBV10-3,CAISPSGGQETQYF,TGTGCCATCAGTCCTAGCGGGGGGCAAGAGACCCAGTACTTC
TRBD1,TRBJ1-2,NA,13,TRBV3-1/TRBV3-2,CASSRDSYYGYTF,TGTGCCAGCAGCCGGGACAGCTATTATGGCTACACCTTC
NA,TRBJ2-5,once,12,TRBV7-9,CASSYGEETQYF,TGTGCCAGCAGCTACGGAGAAGAGACCCAGTACTTC
TRBD1,TRBJ2-3,NA,14,TRBV7-2,CASSLLQGSDTQYF,TGTGCCAGCAGCTTATTACAGGGGTCAGATACGCAGTATTTT
TRBD1,TRBJ1-2,NA,14,TRBV30,CAWSKGQGVYGYTF,TGTGCCTGGAGTAAGGGGCAGGGGGTCTATGGCTACACCTTC
NA,TRBJ1-2,NA,15,TRBV5-4,CASSLVTDYHYGYTF,TGTGCCAGCAGCCTCGTCACGGACTACCACTATGGCTACACCTTC
TRBD1,TRBJ2-5,NA,16,TRBV27,CASSPLQGQGPATQYF,TGTGCCAGCAGTCCACTCCAGGGACAGGGACCCGCGACCCAGTACTTC
TRBD1,TRBJ2-5,NA,17,TRBV9,CASSQGSGTEGRETQYF,TGTGCCAGCAGTCAAGGTTCCGGGACAGAGGGAAGGGAGACCCAGTACTTC
NA,TRBJ2-1,NA,15,TRBV9,CASSPGGSLDNEQFF,TGTGCCAGCTCTCCAGGAGGGAGTCTCGACAATGAGCAGTTCTTC
NA,TRBJ1-2,NA,12,TRBV29-1,CSVAVGLGGYTF,TGCAGCGTGGCAGTAGGACTGGGAGGCTACACCTTC